The present entry profiles one T cell receptor beta chain with its context. This CDR3 spans 16 amino acids. Looked up from germline, CDR1 is SGHDN and CDR2 is FVKESK. Trimming cost V 1 base and J 3 bases, with 12 bases left between them. Some clones are missing from TCRdb's copy, which holds only in-frame ones; the method was immunoSEQ multiplex PCR. Of fewer than 250,000 clones in the sample, 75% to 90% were seen once. The data originate from a study of blood T cell repertoires in COVID-19. The sample comprised peripheral blood. The TCR originated in a man aged 60-69 years who had recovered from COVID-19. The rearrangement uses TRBV14 and TRBJ2-2, with D maybe TRBD1 (5 bases). The CDR3 spells CASSQGAGMHTGELFF. The CDR3, as DNA: TGTGCCAGCAGCCAAGGTGCAGGGATGCACACCGGGGAGCTGTTTTTT.